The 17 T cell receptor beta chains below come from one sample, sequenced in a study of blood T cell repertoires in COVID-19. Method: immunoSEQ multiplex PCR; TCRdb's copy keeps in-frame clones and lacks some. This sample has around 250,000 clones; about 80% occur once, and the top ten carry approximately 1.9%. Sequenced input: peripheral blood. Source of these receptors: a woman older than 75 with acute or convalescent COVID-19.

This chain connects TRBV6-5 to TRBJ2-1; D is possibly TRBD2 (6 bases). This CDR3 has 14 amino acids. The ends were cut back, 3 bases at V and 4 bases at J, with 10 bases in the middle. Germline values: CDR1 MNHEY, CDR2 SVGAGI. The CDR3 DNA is TGTGCCAGCAGTTATACGGCGGGGTACAATGAGCAGTTCTTC. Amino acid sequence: CASSYTAGYNEQFF.

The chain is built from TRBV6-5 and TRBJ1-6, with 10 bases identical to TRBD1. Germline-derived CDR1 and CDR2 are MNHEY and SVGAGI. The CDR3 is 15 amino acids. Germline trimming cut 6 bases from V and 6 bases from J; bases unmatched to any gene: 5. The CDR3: CASRGTGVVNSPLHF. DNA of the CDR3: TGTGCCAGCAGAGGGACAGGGGTTGTTAATTCACCCCTCCACTTT.

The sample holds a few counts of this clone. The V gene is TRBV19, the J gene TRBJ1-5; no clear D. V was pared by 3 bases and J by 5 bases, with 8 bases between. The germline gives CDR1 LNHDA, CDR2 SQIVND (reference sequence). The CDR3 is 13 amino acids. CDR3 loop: CASSMGTHQPQHF. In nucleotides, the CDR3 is TGTGCCAGTAGTATGGGCACGCATCAGCCCCAGCATTTT.

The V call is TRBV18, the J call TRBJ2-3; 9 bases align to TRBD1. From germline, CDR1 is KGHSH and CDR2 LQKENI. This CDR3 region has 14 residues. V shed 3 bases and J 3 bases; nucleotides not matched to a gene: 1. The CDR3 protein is CASSPGQGTDTQYF. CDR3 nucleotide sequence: TGTGCCAGCTCACCGGGACAGGGAACAGATACGCAGTATTTT.

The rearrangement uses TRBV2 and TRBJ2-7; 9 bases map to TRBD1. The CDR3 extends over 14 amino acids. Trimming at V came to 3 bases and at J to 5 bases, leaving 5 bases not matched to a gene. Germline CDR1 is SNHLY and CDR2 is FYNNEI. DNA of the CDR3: TGTGCCAGCAGTGACAGGACAGGGGTCAACGAGCAGTACTTC. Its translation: CASSDRTGVNEQYF.

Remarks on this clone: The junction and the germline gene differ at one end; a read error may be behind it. This CDR3 reads CASSLGRAYEQYF. For the CDR3, the DNA is TGTGCTAGCAGCTTAGGGAGGGCCTACGAGCAGTACTTC. The chain combines TRBV7-7 with TRBJ2-7, with 7 positions matching TRBD2. There are 13 residues in the CDR3. Germline CDR1 is SSHAT and CDR2 is FNYEAQ (reference sequence).

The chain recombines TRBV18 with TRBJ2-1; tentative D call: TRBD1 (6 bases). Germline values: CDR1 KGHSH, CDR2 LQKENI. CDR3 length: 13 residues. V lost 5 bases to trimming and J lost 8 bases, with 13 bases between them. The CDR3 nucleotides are TGTGCCAGCTCATTTTTCAGGGGCTATGAGCAGTTCTTC. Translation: CASSFFRGYEQFF.

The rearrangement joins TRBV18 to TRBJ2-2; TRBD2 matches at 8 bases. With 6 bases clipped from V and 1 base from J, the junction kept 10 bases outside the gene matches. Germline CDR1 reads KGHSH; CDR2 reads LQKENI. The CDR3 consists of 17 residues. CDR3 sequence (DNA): TGTGCCAGCTCTTCTTTCAGCGGGAGTGGGAACACCGGGGAGCTGTTTTTT. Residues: CASSSFSGSGNTGELFF.

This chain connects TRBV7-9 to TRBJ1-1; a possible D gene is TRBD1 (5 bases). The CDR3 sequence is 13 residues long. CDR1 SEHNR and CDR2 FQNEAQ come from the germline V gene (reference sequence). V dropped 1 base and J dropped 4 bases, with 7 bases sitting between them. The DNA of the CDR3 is TGTGCCAGCAGCTTAGAAAGGGGCACTGAAGCTTTCTTT. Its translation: CASSLERGTEAFF.

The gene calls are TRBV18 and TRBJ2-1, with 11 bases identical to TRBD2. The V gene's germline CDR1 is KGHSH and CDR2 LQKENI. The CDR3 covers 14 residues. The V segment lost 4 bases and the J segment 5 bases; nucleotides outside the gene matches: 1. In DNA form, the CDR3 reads TGTGCCAGCTCACTTAGCGGGGGGGACAATGAGCAGTTCTTC. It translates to CASSLSGGDNEQFF.

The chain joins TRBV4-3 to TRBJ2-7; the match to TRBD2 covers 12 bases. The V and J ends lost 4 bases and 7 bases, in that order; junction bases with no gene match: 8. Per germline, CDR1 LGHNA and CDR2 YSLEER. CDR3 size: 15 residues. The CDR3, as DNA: TGCGCCAGCAGCCTTAGACTAGCGGGGGACACGGAGCAGTACTTC. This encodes CASSLRLAGDTEQYF.

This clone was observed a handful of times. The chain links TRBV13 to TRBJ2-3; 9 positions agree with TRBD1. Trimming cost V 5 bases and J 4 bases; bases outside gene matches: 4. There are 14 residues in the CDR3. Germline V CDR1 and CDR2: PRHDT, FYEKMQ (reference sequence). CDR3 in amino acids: CASSTGTGPDTQYF. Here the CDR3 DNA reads TGTGCCAGCAGCACAGGGACAGGGCCAGATACGCAGTATTTT.

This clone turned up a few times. In nucleotides, the CDR3 is TGTGCCAGCAGCGTAGCCCCAGGGGGCGCCATGAATTCACCCCTCCACTTT. The encoded protein is CASSVAPGGAMNSPLHF. This rearrangement joins TRBV9 to TRBJ1-6, with 8 bases lining up with TRBD1. Unmatched junction bases numbered 9, after V lost 0 bases and J lost 7 bases. Germline CDR1 reads SGDLS; CDR2 reads YYNGEE. This CDR3 has 17 amino acids.

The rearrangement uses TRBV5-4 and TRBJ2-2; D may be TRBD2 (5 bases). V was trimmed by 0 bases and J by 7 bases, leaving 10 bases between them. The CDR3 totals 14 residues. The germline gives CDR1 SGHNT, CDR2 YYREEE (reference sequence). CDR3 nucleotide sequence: TGTGCCAGCAGCTTGGGTCGGGAAGGCGGGGAGCTGTTTTTT. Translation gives CASSLGREGGELFF.

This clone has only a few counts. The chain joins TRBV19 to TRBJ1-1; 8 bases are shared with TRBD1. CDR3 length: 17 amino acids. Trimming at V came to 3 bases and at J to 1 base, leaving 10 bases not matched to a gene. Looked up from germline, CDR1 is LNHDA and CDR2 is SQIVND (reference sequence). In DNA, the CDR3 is TGTGCCAGTAGTATCGGCAGGGGGCGCTTGGGGAACACTGAAGCTTTCTTT. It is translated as CASSIGRGRLGNTEAFF.

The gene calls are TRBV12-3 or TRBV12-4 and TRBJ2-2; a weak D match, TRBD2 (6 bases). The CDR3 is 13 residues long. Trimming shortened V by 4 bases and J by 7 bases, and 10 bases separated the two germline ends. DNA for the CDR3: TGTGCCAGCAGTTGGAGGCGGGGCGGGGAGCTGTTTTTT. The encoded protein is CASSWRRGGELFF.

CDR3 in DNA: TGTGCCAGCAGCGTAGTTCTAGCGGGACCCGGGGAGCTGTTTTTT. Its protein is CASSVVLAGPGELFF. The V and J genes are TRBV9 and TRBJ2-2; TRBD2 matches 9 bases. J gave up 6 bases and V 0 bases, and 3 bases lay outside the gene matches. CDR1 SGDLS and CDR2 YYNGEE come from the germline V gene. This CDR3 contains 15 residues.